Included here is one T cell receptor (beta chain) sequence, with context. Study members were between about 18 and 100 years old and lived in around 24 US regions. Clinical history reported by participants formed the basis on which cohorts were assigned. This sample is part of a study of blood T cell repertoires in COVID-19. For the study at large: Sources were T cells, B-cell-depleted T cells, or PBMCs; the material itself was cDNA or gDNA.

The CDR3 is made up of 17 amino acids. The junction had 7 bases not matched to a gene; V was cut back by 4 bases and J by 0 bases. Looked up from germline, CDR1 is SGDLS and CDR2 is YYNGEE. Authors' data handling: How many nucleated cells were present was estimated from reference gene primer amplification. Assay: immunoSEQ multiplex PCR; the TCRdb copy retains only in-frame clones and omits some. That table is the source of V, J and clone size, and D and trimming were worked out from the DNA. The repertoire holds about 370,000 clones, approximately 92% seen once, with more than 0.8% in the top ten. This sequence was found in a man between 18 and 29 years old who had recovered from COVID-19. The sequencing input was PBMCs or T cells enriched from blood (not recorded which). The rearrangement joins TRBV9 to TRBJ2-6; 7 bases match TRBD2. DNA for the CDR3: TGTGCCAGCAGCCCGGGGACTACTCACTCTGGGGCCAACGTCCTGACTTTC. Protein sequence: CASSPGTTHSGANVLTF.